This is a list of T cell receptor beta chains from one sample in a study of blood T cell repertoires in COVID-19. Produced via immunoSEQ multiplex PCR; TCRdb's table is partial and in-frame only. Found here are around 450,000 clones, around 90% of them singletons; the top ten hold approximately 2%. The sequenced material came from PBMCs or T cells enriched from blood (not recorded which). These receptors originate from a woman aged 18 to 35 with acute COVID-19. The CDR3 runs from the conserved cysteine through the conserved F or W.

CDR3aa: CASSSGRTGELYEQYF
len: 16
v_gene: TRBV7-9

CDR3aa: CASSQGLLGYTF
len: 12
v_gene: TRBV14

CDR3aa: CAGGGAISYEQYF
len: 13
v_gene: TRBV2

CDR3aa: CASSPRTGSSYEQYF
len: 15
v_gene: TRBV19

CDR3aa: CASKPGQGFEKLFF
len: 14
v_gene: TRBV2

CDR3aa: CASRRTGRVGYGYTF
len: 15
v_gene: TRBV27

CDR3aa: CATSAPTGDGYTF
len: 13
v_gene: TRBV24-1

CDR3aa: CASSPGQNTYEQYF
len: 14
v_gene: TRBV5-1

CDR3aa: CASSRQYFNYGYTF
len: 14
v_gene: TRBV19

CDR3aa: CASSLRLAGTYEQYF
len: 15
v_gene: TRBV27

CDR3aa: CASSLSGDVFGTQYF
len: 15
v_gene: TRBV7-7

CDR3aa: CSVDLRESEDTQYF
len: 14
v_gene: TRBV29-1

CDR3aa: CASSLTPGTASNQPQHF
len: 17
v_gene: TRBV27

CDR3aa: CASSGGGLSYEQYF
len: 14
v_gene: TRBV10-2

CDR3aa: CASSLGTSQGAYGYTF
len: 16
v_gene: TRBV7-9

CDR3aa: CASSIEGRGRYGYTF
len: 15
v_gene: TRBV19

CDR3aa: CASSLAGSTDTQYF
len: 14
v_gene: TRBV11-2

CDR3aa: CSVGGSDEQFF
len: 11
v_gene: TRBV29-1

CDR3aa: CASSLSEGRGNEKLFF
len: 16
v_gene: TRBV7-9

CDR3aa: CASSLWGADTEAFF
len: 14
v_gene: TRBV11-3

CDR3aa: CAISGDRDGTDTQYF
len: 15
v_gene: TRBV10-3

CDR3aa: CASSPGQGASYNSPLHF
len: 17
v_gene: TRBV5-1

CDR3aa: CASSYSSRSVYTF
len: 13
v_gene: TRBV6-5

CDR3aa: CSARGHPATNEKLFF
len: 15
v_gene: TRBV29-1

CDR3aa: CATPGGYSGNTIYF
len: 14
v_gene: TRBV21-1

CDR3aa: CASSQDYTSGYVNEQFF
len: 17
v_gene: TRBV4-2

CDR3aa: CASSLLGSVQPQHF
len: 14
v_gene: TRBV27

CDR3aa: CASSILPGGGYTF
len: 13
v_gene: TRBV2

CDR3aa: CASSVGQEETQYF
len: 13
v_gene: TRBV3-1/TRBV3-2

CDR3aa: CASSSGSNQPQHF
len: 13
v_gene: TRBV12-3/TRBV12-4

CDR3aa: CATADGGKLFF
len: 11
v_gene: TRBV10-3

CDR3aa: CASTARYSSYEQYF
len: 14
v_gene: TRBV19

CDR3aa: CASSPENTEAFF
len: 12
v_gene: TRBV6-5

CDR3aa: CASSFSERFTYEQYF
len: 15
v_gene: TRBV7-6

CDR3aa: CASSLASGGPNYNEQFF
len: 17
v_gene: TRBV5-1

CDR3aa: CASSFSATNEKLFF
len: 14
v_gene: TRBV28

CDR3aa: CASSQVGTGGNEQFF
len: 15
v_gene: TRBV4-2

CDR3aa: CASDRGGSYEQYF
len: 13
v_gene: TRBV3-1/TRBV3-2

CDR3aa: CASSVTSGRVTDTQYF
len: 16
v_gene: TRBV9

CDR3aa: CASSESYPELYEQYF
len: 15
v_gene: TRBV6-1

CDR3aa: CASSPQGALNTEAFF
len: 15
v_gene: TRBV7-9

CDR3aa: CASSHGLQGVKEKLFF
len: 16
v_gene: TRBV4-1

CDR3aa: CASSSGTGSRNEQFF
len: 15
v_gene: TRBV7-2

CDR3aa: CASSTRQGTNEKLFF
len: 15
v_gene: TRBV11-2

CDR3aa: CASSLREQPQHF
len: 12
v_gene: TRBV12-3/TRBV12-4

CDR3aa: CASSPQGAETQYF
len: 13
v_gene: TRBV7-6

CDR3aa: CASSQVVRGMQDEKLFF
len: 17
v_gene: TRBV4-1

CDR3aa: CATKKLGEFEKLFF
len: 14
v_gene: TRBV7-9

CDR3aa: CASSVAGTSGYNEQFF
len: 16
v_gene: TRBV9

CDR3aa: CASSIKAPGELFF
len: 13
v_gene: TRBV19

CDR3aa: CASSQTGGQPQHF
len: 13
v_gene: TRBV3-1/TRBV3-2

CDR3aa: CATSRPSNQPQHF
len: 13
v_gene: TRBV15

CDR3aa: CASSPGTEPYNEQFF
len: 15
v_gene: TRBV7-6

CDR3aa: CASSLTQGNTGELFF
len: 15
v_gene: TRBV7-3

CDR3aa: CASSSGGQGPYGYTF
len: 15
v_gene: TRBV6-5